Listed below are T cell receptor beta chains from one sample, sequenced in a study of CD8 T cells in Susac syndrome. TCRdb ran MiXCR on the immunoSEQ multiplex PCR reads and lists one entry per CDR3 protein. The sample lists 55,000 to 85,000 distinct CDR3 sequences, roughly 95% occurring once. Sequencing was done on a sample of CD4+ T cells from PBMCs. The origin of the receptors is a human donor with multiple sclerosis. The CDR3 runs from the conserved cysteine through the conserved F or W.

J: TRBJ1-2; V: TRBV9; CDR3: CASSVGFGARDSGYTF
J: TRBJ2-1; V: TRBV4-3; CDR3: CASSQRAALAGKQFF
J: TRBJ1-2; V: TRBV29-1; CDR3: CSVGTANYGYTF
J: TRBJ2-2; V: TRBV6-1; CDR3: CASRGLASTGELFF
J: TRBJ1-4; V: TRBV20-1; CDR3: CSARGRDRGEKLFF
J: TRBJ2-5; V: TRBV29-1; CDR3: CSVVVGQGRGTQYF
J: TRBJ2-7; V: TRBV5-1; CDR3: CASSRTSNNEQYF
J: TRBJ2-5; V: TRBV20-1; CDR3: CSARERRSQETQYF
J: TRBJ1-5; V: TRBV30; CDR3: CAFEVGGNQPQHF
J: TRBJ1-2; V: TRBV12-3/TRBV12-4; CDR3: CASSHQRAYGYTF
J: TRBJ2-7; V: TRBV11-2; CDR3: CASSPARVYEQYF
J: TRBJ2-3; V: TRBV5-1; CDR3: CASSGPGTRAADTQYF
J: TRBJ1-1; V: TRBV7-9; CDR3: CASSFQVETEAFF
J: TRBJ1-2; V: TRBV21-1; CDR3: CASSSGQGSRQSYTF
J: TRBJ2-5; V: TRBV6-2/TRBV6-3; CDR3: CASSYSARGLVTQYF
J: TRBJ1-4; V: TRBV5-1; CDR3: CASSLDGRGNEKLFF
J: TRBJ1-1; V: TRBV29-1; CDR3: CSVGEGNTEAFF
J: TRBJ2-7; V: TRBV11-2; CDR3: CASRPVGGGPYEQYF
J: TRBJ1-1; V: TRBV19; CDR3: CASSTLGGAMNTEAFF
J: TRBJ1-3; V: TRBV30; CDR3: CAWSVQSRSGNTIYF
J: TRBJ1-5; V: TRBV7-8; CDR3: CASSFFPGQTNQPQHF
J: TRBJ2-7; V: TRBV11-3; CDR3: CASSLELGRAYEQYF
J: TRBJ2-5; V: TRBV3-1; CDR3: CASSQGKRGGRVGWTQYF
J: TRBJ1-1; V: TRBV4-1; CDR3: CASSRTGYLGEAFF
J: TRBJ2-7; V: TRBV5-1; CDR3: CASSLDRGRVGEQYF
J: TRBJ2-3; V: TRBV11-2; CDR3: CASSLNSMAGDTQYF
J: TRBJ1-2; V: TRBV5-4; CDR3: CASSRDRDYGYTF
J: TRBJ2-2; V: TRBV9; CDR3: CASSVGLDTSGELFF
J: TRBJ2-1; V: TRBV20-1; CDR3: CSATIAGGHNEQFF
J: TRBJ1-5; V: TRBV19; CDR3: CASSIETFGPQHF
J: TRBJ2-2; V: TRBV12-3/TRBV12-4; CDR3: CASRTSGTNTGELFF